Below are 13 T cell receptor beta chains sequenced from a single sample in a study of spatial heterogeneity in lung cancer. MiXCR was run by TCRdb on the 5' RACE reads, yielding one entry per CDR3 protein. In the table there are 250 to 350 distinct CDR3 sequences, roughly a fifth of which are singletons. Time point given: sample taken at primary tumor resection. This sample comprised normal lung tissue next to the tumor, obtained at surgery. These receptors were obtained from a male donor with early-stage non-small cell lung cancer.

By its share, this clonotype is hyperexpanded. V gene TRBV7-8 combines with J gene TRBJ2-3, with a tentative D call TRBD2 (7 bases). The ends were cut back, 11 bases at V and 6 bases at J, with 24 bases in the middle. This CDR3 has 15 amino acids. Germline V gene sequence: CDR1 SGHVS, CDR2 FQNEAQ. In DNA, the CDR3 is TGTGCCTCCCGGGGGGCATCCACCCCGGGGGATACGCAGTATTTT. Translating it yields CASRGASTPGDTQYF.

By share of the sample, this clonotype is medium-sized. The rearrangement links TRBV11-2 to TRBJ1-1; TRBD1 is a possible D gene (5 bases). The V end lost 4 bases, the J end lost 4 bases, and 10 bases lay between the germline ends. This CDR3 spans 13 amino acids. Germline CDR1 is SGHAT and CDR2 is FQNNGV. The CDR3 sequence is CASSWGTATEAFF. DNA for the CDR3: TGTGCCAGCAGCTGGGGCACAGCCACTGAAGCTTTCTTT.

This clonotype is labeled large (0.1 to 1%). J is TRBJ1-2 and V is TRBV5-1, with 7 bases fitting TRBD1. V dropped 3 bases and J dropped 8; count of bases not matched to a gene: 13. The CDR3 has 15 residues. Germline assignment: CDR1 SGHRS and CDR2 YFSETQ. CDR3 sequence (DNA): TGCGCCAGCAGCTCGGAACCCGGGACAGCGAGGGGCTACACCTTC. It specifies CASSSEPGTARGYTF.

By its share, this clonotype is large. The V and J genes are TRBV28 and TRBJ1-6, with D perhaps matching TRBD1 (6 bases). CDR3 length: 16 amino acids. With 6 bases removed from V and 4 bases from J, the gap between germline ends came to 16 bases. Germline loops: CDR1 MDHEN, CDR2 SYDVKM. CDR3 in DNA: TGTGCCAGCAGCCATACAGGGAAGGGTTATAATTCACCCCTCCACTTT. Protein product: CASSHTGKGYNSPLHF.

This clonotype is labeled as large (0.1 to 1%). This chain connects TRBV12-5 to TRBJ1-6; TRBD1 aligns across 9 bases. Germline trimming cut 6 bases from V and 6 bases from J; bases unmatched to any gene: 9. Germline-derived CDR1 and CDR2 are LGHNT and FRNRAP. This CDR3 is 16 amino acids long. In DNA form, the CDR3 reads TGTGCTAGTGGCACCACGCGGACAGGGGTTAATTCACCCCTCCACTTT. It codes for CASGTTRTGVNSPLHF. The full variable domain, with the rest looked up from reference TRBV12-5 and TRBJ1-6, is DARVTQTPRHKVTEMGQEVTMRCQPILGHNTVFWYRQTMMQGLELLAYFRNRAPLDDSGMPKDRFSAEMPDATLATLKIQPSEPRDSAVYFCASGTTRTGVNSPLHFGNGTRLTVT.

Sample share makes this clonotype medium-sized (0.01 to 0.1%). This sequence joins TRBV2 and TRBJ2-1; a weak D match, TRBD2 (5 bases). With 6 bases removed from V and 5 bases from J, the gap between germline ends came to 14 bases. CDR1 SNHLY and CDR2 FYNNEI come from the germline V gene. There are 14 residues in the CDR3. The CDR3 sequence is CASSPGRLDNEQFF. The CDR3 coding sequence is TGTGCCAGCAGCCCGGGGAGATTGGACAATGAGCAGTTCTTC.

The gene calls are TRBV29-1 and TRBJ2-7; 9 nucleotides line up with TRBD1. The CDR3 consists of 14 residues. Germline V gives CDR1 SQVTM, CDR2 ANQGSEA. V gave up 5 bases and J gave up 0 bases; unmatched junction bases: 5. CDR3 nucleotides: TGCAGCGTTCGGGACAGGGCTAGCTCCTACGAGCAGTACTTC. Translating it yields CSVRDRASSYEQYF.

The chain uses TRBV20-1 and TRBJ1-2, with D hard to call. There are 13 residues in the CDR3. The germline V gene has CDR1 DFQATT and CDR2 SNEGSKA (reference sequence). Trimming cost V 7 bases and J 1 base, with 13 bases left between them. In DNA, the CDR3 is TGCAGTGTGTATCGGAGCTATAACTATGGCTACACCTTC. Protein product: CSVYRSYNYGYTF.

In this sample, this clonotype turned up a few times. The chain is built from TRBV30 and TRBJ2-1; 10 bases line up with TRBD2. CDR3 size: 14 residues. V gave up 8 bases and J gave up 7 bases; unmatched junction bases: 11. CDR1 is GTSNPN and CDR2 is SVGIG in the germline V gene (reference sequence). CDR3: CATKRGGVANEQFF. CDR3 bases: TGTGCCACTAAGCGGGGGGGTGTGGCGAATGAGCAGTTCTTC.

This clonotype is labeled hyperexpanded (1% or more). The chain has TRBV12-3 or TRBV12-4 and TRBJ2-5; D is possibly TRBD1 or TRBD2 (7 bases each). CDR3 length: 14 amino acids. V was shortened by 4 bases and J by 6 bases, with 15 bases between the two germline ends. The CDR3 DNA sequence: TGTGCCAGCAGTTCGACAGGGACTAAGCAGACCCAGTACTTC. Translation: CASSSTGTKQTQYF.

The table lists this clonotype with a few counts. The chain employs TRBV28 and TRBJ2-7, with 8 bases aligning to TRBD2. Germline loops: CDR1 MDHEN, CDR2 SYDVKM. J lost 6 bases, V lost 1 base, and 5 bases had no gene match. This CDR3 region has 14 residues. For the CDR3, the DNA is TGTGCCAGCAGTTTATCCGGGAGGGCGGGCGAGCAGTACTTC. This gives the protein CASSLSGRAGEQYF. The whole variable domain, filled in from reference TRBV28 and TRBJ2-7, reads DVKVTQSSRYLVKRTGEKVFLECVQDMDHENMFWYRQDPGLGLRLIYFSYDVKMKEKGDIPEGYSVSREKKERFSLILESASTNQTSMYLCASSLSGRAGEQYFGPGTRLTVT.

This clonotype is termed medium-sized. The V call is TRBV14, the J call TRBJ2-3; D is ambiguous. The germline gives CDR1 SGHDN, CDR2 FVKESK. There are 12 residues in the CDR3. V was pared by 1 base and J by 5 bases, with 4 bases between. The CDR3 DNA reads TGTGCCAGCAGCCAAGTTCTAGATACGCAGTATTTT. It yields the protein CASSQVLDTQYF.

The table lists this clonotype with a few counts. The chain combines TRBV28 with TRBJ2-1; D is uncertain. Germline CDR1 MDHEN, CDR2 SYDVKM. V lost 6 bases and J 5 bases, leaving 14 bases between the germline ends. CDR3 size: 14 residues. The CDR3 loop is CASSSDFLDNEQFF. The CDR3 DNA follows: TGTGCCAGCAGCTCCGACTTCCTTGACAATGAGCAGTTCTTC.